This TCR beta chain comes out of a study of blood T cells in healthy people across ages. The authors ran a second PCR of about 6 to 11 cycles using a sample-barcoded 5' primer and a J-beta primer mix. Each of the samples gave a minimum of 3 million paired-end reads that contained CDR3. In TCRdb, the 5' RACE reads were re-called with MiXCR into one record per CDR3 protein. The sample holds about 1,000,000 distinct CDR3 sequences, 35% to 55% seen once. Every donor provided ten milliliters of peripheral blood. PBMCs, at least 6.5 million per sample, were isolated. The trim removed 0 bases at V and 6 bases at J, leaving 5 bases unmatched. Germline V gives CDR1 DFQATT, CDR2 SNEGSKA (reference sequence). This CDR3 has 15 amino acids. Notes on this clonotype: Its antigen is not identified.

Study findings and constraints: Relative to aged donors, long-lived donors carried more naive CD4+ cells and displayed higher diversity.

The gene calls are TRBV20-1 and TRBJ2-1, with 10 bases that match TRBD1. The material sequenced was blood. This sequence originates from a woman aged 55-70 years in good health. CDR3 amino acids: CSARDSRQGANEQFF. CDR3 coding DNA: TGCAGTGCTAGAGATAGTCGACAGGGGGCCAATGAGCAGTTCTTC.